Each of the 25 T cell receptor beta chains below was sequenced from the same sample in a study of cytomegalovirus exposure and HLA in healthy donors. Primers included in the PCR were 60 Vbeta and 13 Jbeta primers. Here immunoSEQ multiplex PCR was the method, and the copy in TCRdb shows in-frame clones only, minus some. The sample has about 180,000 clones, around 81% seen once; the top ten hold around 6%. Sample: PBMCs. Receptors were obtained from a man aged 35 to 55 in good health and CMV-seronegative.

About this clone: The junction departs from germline at one end; a sequencing error may be responsible. The chain carries TRBV2 and TRBJ1-2, with 7 bases aligning to TRBD1. This CDR3 contains 13 residues. Germline V gives CDR1 SNHLY, CDR2 FYNNEI. CDR3: CASREGGAYGYTF. The CDR3 DNA follows: TGTGCCAGCAGGGAAGGGGGCGCCTATGGCTACACCTTC.

The V gene is TRBV2, the J gene TRBJ1-1; TRBD1 matches at 7 bases. J lost 4 bases, V lost 7 bases, and 6 bases had no gene match. CDR3 size: 13 residues. Germline V gene data show CDR1 as SNHLY and CDR2 as FYNNEI. The CDR3 bases are TGTGCCAGCATCCCGACAGGGCTCACTGAAGCTTTCTTT. Protein product: CASIPTGLTEAFF.

This CDR3 reads CASSIGAGSGGPTDTQYF. The CDR3 DNA follows: TGTGCCAGTAGTATAGGGGCGGGTAGCGGGGGACCCACAGATACGCAGTATTTT. The chain combines TRBV19 with TRBJ2-3, with TRBD2 identical over 9 bases. V gave up 1 base and J gave up 2 bases; unmatched junction bases: 10. CDR3 length equals 18 residues. The germline gives CDR1 LNHDA, CDR2 SQIVND (reference sequence).

As regards this clone: The junction departs from the called germline gene at one end, perhaps through a read error. The chain is built from TRBV7-2 and TRBJ2-7; 8 bases agree with TRBD2. Germline V lookup: CDR1 SGHTA, CDR2 FQGNSA. This CDR3 region has 15 residues. CDR3 coding DNA: TGTGCCAGCAGCCCCGTTCGGGGGGGCTCCCACGAGCAGTACTTC. It encodes CASSPVRGGSHEQYF.

This clone was counted a few times. V usage is TRBV2 and J usage is TRBJ2-1, with D possibly being TRBD1 (6 bases). The ends were cut back, 4 bases at V and 5 bases at J, with 12 bases in the middle. The CDR3 sequence is 14 residues long. CDR1 is SNHLY, CDR2 FYNNEI, per germline. In DNA, the CDR3 is TGTGCCAGCAGTGGAGGGGGAGCGGACAATGAGCAGTTCTTC. Its protein is CASSGGGADNEQFF.

DNA of the CDR3: TGTGCCAGCAGCCAGACAGGGCCCTATGGCTACACCTTC. Translating it yields CASSQTGPYGYTF. The rearrangement joins TRBV7-2 to TRBJ1-2; 7 bases fit TRBD1. The CDR3 contains 13 residues. Germline V gene sequence: CDR1 SGHTA, CDR2 FQGNSA. Trimming at V came to 5 bases and at J to 4 bases, leaving 4 bases not matched to a gene.

V is TRBV20-1 and J is TRBJ2-3; D gene ambiguous. Trimming cost V 5 bases and J 3 bases, with 6 bases left between them. The germline gives CDR1 DFQATT, CDR2 SNEGSKA (reference sequence). CDR3 length equals 11 residues. CDR3 DNA: TGCAGTGCTTCATTGACAGATACGCAGTATTTT. Amino acids: CSASLTDTQYF.

The chain has TRBV4-3 and TRBJ1-5; TRBD1 aligns across 8 bases. The germline gives CDR1 LGHNA, CDR2 YSLEER. The CDR3 sequence is 16 residues long. V lost 0 bases, J lost 7 bases, and 8 bases stayed unmatched. CDR3 in DNA: TGCGCCAGCAGCCAAGATTTTGCAGGGGGCCTACAGCCCCAGCATTTT. This gives the protein CASSQDFAGGLQPQHF.

The chain links TRBV14 to TRBJ1-3, with no clear D. The germline V gene has CDR1 SGHDN and CDR2 FVKESK. V gave up 1 base and J gave up 7 bases, with 8 bases separating them. The CDR3 spans 13 residues. In nucleotides, the CDR3 is TGTGCCAGCAGCCAAGGAGGCTGGAACACCATATATTTT. As protein: CASSQGGWNTIYF.

This CDR3 is CASSAYEQYF. Here the CDR3 DNA reads TGTGCCAGCAGCGCATACGAGCAGTACTTC. This chain links TRBV9 with TRBJ2-7; the D is unclear. Trimming cost V 3 bases and J 4 bases, with 2 bases left between them. CDR3 size: 10 residues. Germline V gene lookup returns CDR1 SGDLS and CDR2 YYNGEE.

On this clone: The same CDR3 can be traced to other DNA sequences in this sample. The V gene is TRBV4-3, the J gene TRBJ2-1; D possibly corresponds to TRBD2 (6 bases). Trimming removed 1 base at V and 0 bases at J, with 13 bases between. Per germline, CDR1 LGHNA and CDR2 YSLEER. The CDR3 is made up of 17 amino acids. CDR3 nucleotide sequence: TGCGCCAGCAGCCAAGTACCGGGAGCCATCTCCTACAATGAGCAGTTCTTC. Amino acids: CASSQVPGAISYNEQFF.

The rearrangement uses TRBV5-6 and TRBJ2-3, with D perhaps matching TRBD1 (6 bases). The germline gives CDR1 SGHDT, CDR2 YYEEEE. V lost 0 bases and J 1 base, leaving 15 bases between the germline ends. The CDR3 runs to 17 residues. The CDR3 region has the DNA TGTGCCAGCAGCTTGGGGGTCCAGGGGTTAGGCACAGATACGCAGTATTTT. Amino acid sequence: CASSLGVQGLGTDTQYF.

The chain combines TRBV7-2 with TRBJ2-1; D gene uncertain. Germline V gives CDR1 SGHTA, CDR2 FQGNSA. CDR3 length equals 12 residues. V was shortened by 3 bases and J by 6 bases, with 6 bases between the two germline ends. The CDR3 loop reads CASSFLRNEQFF. The DNA for the CDR3 is TGTGCCAGCAGCTTTCTCCGCAATGAGCAGTTCTTC.

The chain uses TRBV7-2 and TRBJ1-2, with 8 bases aligning to TRBD1. CDR1 SGHTA and CDR2 FQGNSA come from the germline V gene. The CDR3 is 13 residues long. Trimming at V came to 5 bases and at J to 8 bases, leaving 7 bases not matched to a gene. This chain's CDR3 is CASSQLQGGGYTF. The DNA of the CDR3 is TGTGCCAGCAGCCAACTACAGGGGGGCGGCTACACCTTC.

The chain joins TRBV5-1 to TRBJ1-2; the match to TRBD1 covers 8 bases. J gave up 0 bases and V 3 bases, and 1 base lay outside the gene matches. The CDR3 is 14 residues long. Germline V CDR1 and CDR2: SGHRS, YFSETQ. In DNA, the CDR3 is TGCGCCAGCAGCTCGACAGGGGCTAACTATGGCTACACCTTC. Its translation is CASSSTGANYGYTF. Together with reference TRBV5-1 and TRBJ1-2, the CDR3 gives the full variable domain: KAGVTQTPRYLIKTRGQQVTLSCSPISGHRSVSWYQQTPGQGLQFLFEYFSETQRNKGNFPGRFSGRQFSNSRSEMNVSTLELGDSALYLCASSSTGANYGYTFGSGTRLTVV.

The chain employs TRBV7-2 and TRBJ1-4; tentatively, D is TRBD1 (5 bases). Looked up from germline, CDR1 is SGHTA and CDR2 is FQGNSA. The CDR3 has 14 residues. V was pared by 4 bases and J by 5 bases, with 11 bases between. The CDR3 here is CASSYYQGNEKLFF. CDR3 coding DNA: TGTGCCAGCAGCTACTATCAGGGAAATGAAAAACTGTTTTTT.

The chain employs TRBV18 and TRBJ2-3, with D possibly matching TRBD2 (6 bases). The ends were cut back, 1 base at V and 5 bases at J, with 7 bases in the middle. Germline lookup yields CDR1 KGHSH and CDR2 LQKENI. This CDR3 is 13 amino acids long. In nucleotides, the CDR3 is TGTGCCAGCTCACCACAGGAGGGAGATACGCAGTATTTT. Translation: CASSPQEGDTQYF.

The CDR3 sequence is CASSLGIAGEGSYEQYF. The CDR3 DNA reads TGTGCCAGCAGCTTGGGGATAGCGGGAGAGGGATCCTACGAGCAGTACTTC. The rearrangement joins TRBV5-5 to TRBJ2-7; TRBD2 matches at 9 bases. This CDR3 is 17 amino acids long. V was pared by 0 bases and J by 1 base, with 8 bases of the junction left unmatched. In germline, CDR1 is SGHKS, CDR2 YYEKEE (reference sequence).

This rearrangement joins TRBV5-4 to TRBJ2-1, with D possibly matching TRBD1 (6 bases). The V end was cut by 4 bases, the J end by 8 bases, with 16 bases between. The CDR3 has 14 residues. The germline CDR1 and CDR2 sequences are SGHNT and YYREEE (reference sequence). The CDR3 sequence: CASSGRGQIDEQFF. The CDR3 DNA reads TGTGCCAGCAGCGGACGAGGACAGATCGATGAGCAGTTCTTC.

This clone turned up a few times. The chain carries TRBV7-8 and TRBJ2-4, with D maybe TRBD2 (6 bases). V was trimmed by 3 bases and J by 6 bases, leaving 6 bases between them. Germline V lookup: CDR1 SGHVS, CDR2 FQNEAQ. The CDR3 runs 12 residues. This CDR3 reads CASSLEGNIQYF. Here the CDR3 DNA reads TGTGCCAGCAGCTTGGAGGGAAACATTCAGTACTTC.

V and J are TRBV14 and TRBJ2-5; 9 positions match TRBD2. This CDR3 spans 17 amino acids. V shed 4 bases and J 6 bases; nucleotides not matched to a gene: 15. Germline CDR1 SGHDN, CDR2 FVKESK. Here the CDR3 reads CASSPDLRGGLSQTQYF. For the CDR3, the DNA is TGTGCCAGCAGCCCGGACCTGCGGGGGGGCCTATCACAGACCCAGTACTTC.

This sequence joins TRBV2 and TRBJ1-6, with 7 positions matching TRBD1. This CDR3 has 14 amino acids. CDR1 and CDR2 from the germline V gene are SNHLY and FYNNEI. With 5 bases clipped from V and 9 bases from J, the junction kept 7 bases outside the gene matches. Here the CDR3 DNA reads TGTGCCAGCAGTTCCGGGACAGCTACTTCACCCCTCCACTTT. Encoded protein: CASSSGTATSPLHF.

V and J are TRBV7-2 and TRBJ2-3, with D perhaps matching TRBD1 (5 bases). This CDR3 is 16 amino acids long. With 5 bases removed from V and 8 bases from J, the gap between germline ends came to 23 bases. The germline V gene has CDR1 SGHTA and CDR2 FQGNSA. DNA of the CDR3: TGTGCCAGCAGCATTCACAGCCCGGGCAATAGGGGTACGCAGTATTTT. This encodes CASSIHSPGNRGTQYF.

This sequence joins TRBV5-4 and TRBJ2-3, with a tentative D call TRBD2 (7 bases). CDR1 and CDR2 (germline): SGHNT, YYREEE (reference sequence). There are 14 residues in the CDR3. Between the trimmed V and J ends, which lost 4 bases and 4 bases, there was a span of 13 bases. This CDR3 is CASSPGGRADTQYF. CDR3 sequence (DNA): TGTGCCAGCAGCCCCGGGGGGCGGGCAGATACGCAGTATTTT.

This clone was seen only once. This chain uses TRBV5-1 with TRBJ1-4, with D tentatively TRBD1 (6 bases). The CDR3 is made up of 16 amino acids. V was trimmed by 4 bases and J by 4 bases, leaving 17 bases between them. CDR1 and CDR2 (germline): SGHRS, YFSETQ. The CDR3 here is CASSPSGQQGNEKLFF. The CDR3 nucleotides read TGCGCCAGCAGCCCATCGGGGCAACAGGGTAATGAAAAACTGTTTTTT.